Shown below are 21 T cell receptor beta chains from a single sample sequenced in a study of blood T cell repertoires in COVID-19. Sequencing was performed with immunoSEQ multiplex PCR; in TCRdb, only in-frame clones are kept and a portion is missing. Here the sample spans approximately 300,000 clones, 86% being singletons. The specimen sequenced was peripheral blood. These receptors all stem from a woman aged 45-60 years with acute or convalescent COVID-19.

The chain links TRBV6-5 to TRBJ2-7, with TRBD2 matching over 7 bases. Per germline, CDR1 MNHEY and CDR2 SVGAGI. This CDR3 is 14 amino acids long. Trimming cost V 6 bases and J 2 bases; bases outside gene matches: 7. In nucleotides, the CDR3 is TGTGCCAGCAGCCTGGGGGGGGTTACCTACGAGCAGTACTTC. Protein: CASSLGGVTYEQYF.

This chain connects TRBV7-9 to TRBJ2-1; a possible D gene is TRBD2 (7 bases). The CDR3 spans 19 residues. Germline CDR1 reads SEHNR; CDR2 reads FQNEAQ (reference sequence). Between the trimmed V and J ends, which lost 5 bases and 4 bases, there was a span of 27 bases. The CDR3 loop is CASSPGRRGSPEVYNEQFF. For the CDR3, the DNA is TGTGCCAGCAGCCCCGGGAGGAGGGGGTCCCCGGAGGTGTACAATGAGCAGTTCTTC.

The J gene is TRBJ2-1, the V gene TRBV14; TRBD2 agrees at 12 bases. V dropped 7 bases and J dropped 7; count of bases not matched to a gene: 8. Germline V lookup: CDR1 SGHDN, CDR2 FVKESK. There are 15 residues in the CDR3. The CDR3 coding sequence is TGTGCCAGCAACCCGACTAGCGGGAGAGGTAATGAGCAGTTCTTC. This sequence encodes CASNPTSGRGNEQFF.

The rearrangement links TRBV4-2 to TRBJ2-1; 13 bases fit TRBD2. Germline V gene sequence: CDR1 LGHNA, CDR2 YNFKEQ. The J segment lost 4 bases and the V segment lost 0 bases, leaving 15 bases of the junction unmatched. The length of the CDR3 is 21 residues. The CDR3 DNA follows: TGTGCCAGCAGCCAAGATAGAGAACTAGCGGGAGGGCCTGGGATTTACAATGAGCAGTTCTTC. As protein: CASSQDRELAGGPGIYNEQFF.

This chain links TRBV9 with TRBJ2-3; D is ambiguous. Germline-derived CDR1 and CDR2 are SGDLS and YYNGEE. V lost 0 bases and J lost 6, with 14 bases in between. CDR3 size: 15 residues. The CDR3 loop reads CASSVAVGVPDTQYF. CDR3 sequence (DNA): TGTGCCAGCAGCGTAGCAGTGGGCGTGCCGGATACGCAGTATTTT.

This clone came up once. V gene TRBV27 combines with J gene TRBJ1-2; 7 bases line up with TRBD1. The CDR3 is 14 residues long. The V gene's germline CDR1 is MNHEY and CDR2 SMNVEV (reference sequence). Trimming at V came to 5 bases and at J to 4 bases, leaving 7 bases not matched to a gene. The CDR3 nucleotides read TGTGCCAGCAGTATCCAACAGGGGCTCTATGGCTACACCTTC. As protein: CASSIQQGLYGYTF.

This clone was observed a handful of times. The V call is TRBV24-1, the J call TRBJ2-3; D perhaps matches TRBD2 (6 bases). Germline CDR1 is KGHDR and CDR2 is SFDVKD. Trimming stripped 10 bases from V and 3 bases from J, with 13 bases between. This CDR3 comprises 13 residues. The CDR3 reads CATGMGGTDTQYF. CDR3 DNA: TGTGCCACTGGTATGGGGGGTACAGATACGCAGTATTTT.

This chain uses TRBV7-9 with TRBJ1-4, with D possibly matching TRBD1 (5 bases). The CDR3 length is 14 residues. Germline V CDR1 and CDR2: SEHNR, FQNEAQ (reference sequence). Trimming pared 1 base from V and 3 bases from J, leaving 6 bases between. The CDR3 coding sequence is TGTGCCAGCAGCTTAGGCAGGGCTAATGAAAAACTGTTTTTT. It translates to CASSLGRANEKLFF.

The V and J genes are TRBV11-3 and TRBJ2-3, with D possibly being TRBD1 (5 bases). Germline CDR1 and CDR2: SGHNT and YENEEA. This CDR3 spans 13 amino acids. V was pared by 5 bases and J by 2 bases, with 8 bases between. The CDR3 nucleotides are TGTGCCAGCAGCCGGACATTCACAGATACGCAGTATTTT. Amino acid sequence: CASSRTFTDTQYF. The whole variable domain, filled in from reference TRBV11-3 and TRBJ2-3, reads EAGVVQSPRYKIIEKKQPVAFWCNPISGHNTLYWYLQNLGQGPELLIRYENEEAVDDSQLPKDRFSAERLKGVDSTLKIQPAELGDSAVYLCASSRTFTDTQYFGPGTRLTVL.

The chain joins TRBV27 to TRBJ1-5; D gene uncertain. Trimming left V 7 bases short and J 1 base short, with 14 bases between. Germline assignment: CDR1 MNHEY and CDR2 SMNVEV (reference sequence). The CDR3 totals 15 residues. In DNA form, the CDR3 reads TGTGCCAGCACGCCGCCCGGGAGCAGCAATCAGCCCCAGCATTTT. Translation gives CASTPPGSSNQPQHF.

The chain links TRBV7-2 to TRBJ2-7; perhaps TRBD2 as D (6 bases). Germline-derived CDR1 and CDR2 are SGHTA and FQGNSA. Trimming took off 3 bases at V and 6 bases at J, with 9 bases between the two ends. The CDR3 contains 12 residues. In DNA form, the CDR3 reads TGTGCCAGCAGCTTTGGGACTCGCGAGCAGTACTTC. It specifies CASSFGTREQYF.

This chain joins TRBV24-1 and TRBJ2-3; the match to TRBD2 covers 7 bases. The germline gives CDR1 KGHDR, CDR2 SFDVKD. The trim removed 8 bases at V and 4 bases at J, leaving 8 bases unmatched. CDR3 size: 14 residues. CDR3 region: CATTHSGGADTQYF. The DNA of the CDR3 is TGTGCCACCACGCACTCGGGAGGCGCAGATACGCAGTATTTT.

The chain is built from TRBV15 and TRBJ2-7; 8 positions match TRBD1. The CDR3 contains 13 residues. J was trimmed by 10 bases and V by 0 bases; bases with no gene match: 5. CDR1 and CDR2 from the germline V gene are LNHNV and YYDKDF (reference sequence). DNA of the CDR3: TGTGCCACCAGCAGAGATCCAGGGGGCTTTCAGTACTTC. Its translation is CATSRDPGGFQYF.

V is TRBV10-2 and J is TRBJ1-4; D is uncertain. V lost 4 bases and J lost 0, with 6 bases in between. The CDR3 is made up of 14 amino acids. Looked up from germline, CDR1 is WSHSY and CDR2 is SAAADI. CDR3 protein: CASSGGSTNEKLFF. The DNA of the CDR3 is TGCGCCAGCAGTGGAGGCTCAACTAATGAAAAACTGTTTTTT.

The chain combines TRBV3-1 (or the pseudogene TRBV3-2) with TRBJ2-3, with 9 bases fitting TRBD2. This CDR3 region has 15 residues. The germline V gene has CDR1 LGHDT and CDR2 YNNKEL (reference sequence). The J segment lost 6 bases and the V segment lost 1 base, leaving 5 bases of the junction unmatched. The CDR3 nucleotides are TGTGCCAGCAGCCAAGCAGCGGGAGGCGCCGATACGCAGTATTTT. This translates into CASSQAAGGADTQYF.

This clone showed up just a few times. This chain connects TRBV9 to TRBJ1-5; D gene uncertain. This CDR3 is 15 amino acids long. In germline, CDR1 is SGDLS, CDR2 YYNGEE. Trimming pared 4 bases from V and 4 bases from J, leaving 15 bases between. The CDR3 nucleotides are TGTGCCAGCAGCCAAAGTCCGGGGTTAAATCAGCCCCAGCATTTT. Encoded protein: CASSQSPGLNQPQHF.

The chain links TRBV11-2 to TRBJ2-1, with TRBD2 matching over 7 bases. The ends lost 7 bases at V and 0 bases at J; junction bases unmatched: 6. Germline V gene lookup returns CDR1 SGHAT and CDR2 FQNNGV. The CDR3 runs 15 residues. CDR3 coding DNA: TGTGCCAGCACCGGGAGGTGGAGCTCCTACAATGAGCAGTTCTTC. Translating gives CASTGRWSSYNEQFF.

The chain is built from TRBV6-2 or TRBV6-3 and TRBJ1-1; 7 bases align to TRBD1. J was trimmed by 2 bases and V by 0 bases; bases with no gene match: 12. The CDR3 is made up of 18 amino acids. Germline V gives CDR1 MNHEY, CDR2 SVGEGT. The DNA of the CDR3 is TGTGCCAGCAGTTACTCGATCCCTAGACAGGGATTCAACACTGAAGCTTTCTTT. It yields the protein CASSYSIPRQGFNTEAFF.

The V call is TRBV6-1, the J call TRBJ2-1, with D possibly matching TRBD1 (7 bases). From germline, CDR1 is MNHNS and CDR2 SASEGT. This CDR3 spans 13 amino acids. Trimming cost V 3 bases and J 7 bases, with 10 bases left between them. The CDR3 is CASSDQGGNEQFF. CDR3 DNA sequence: TGTGCCAGCAGTGATCAGGGGGGTAATGAGCAGTTCTTC.

The rearrangement uses TRBV3-1 (or the pseudogene TRBV3-2) and TRBJ1-1; D remains unclear. Germline V gives CDR1 LGHDT, CDR2 YNNKEL (reference sequence). The CDR3 sequence is 14 residues long. V lost 8 bases and J lost 0, with 13 bases in between. CDR3 in amino acids: CASEQPGLNTEAFF. The CDR3 DNA sequence: TGTGCCAGCGAGCAGCCGGGTTTGAACACTGAAGCTTTCTTT.

The chain uses TRBV5-5 and TRBJ1-3; no clear D. Looked up from germline, CDR1 is SGHKS and CDR2 is YYEKEE (reference sequence). The CDR3 runs to 15 residues. V was shortened by 0 bases and J by 0 bases, with 7 bases between the two germline ends. Here the CDR3 DNA reads TGTGCCAGCAGCTTGGCTTACTCCTCTGGAAACACCATATATTTT. Its protein product is CASSLAYSSGNTIYF.